One sample yielded the 15 T cell receptor beta chains listed below, sequenced in a study of naive and memory T cell subsets. The SP2 primer and nested alpha and beta constant region primers amplified ligated cDNA in four rounds. TCRdb re-called the 5' RACE reads through MiXCR, storing one row per CDR3 protein. The sample holds 55,000 to 70,000 distinct CDR3 sequences, less than 10% seen once. The library had UMIs added by 3' ligation of an oligonucleotide to TCR cDNA. Receptor source: a female donor in good health.

The sample holds many counts of this clonotype. The V call is TRBV7-8, the J call TRBJ2-3, with 10 positions matching TRBD2. The V and J ends lost 1 base and 5 bases, in that order; junction bases with no gene match: 6. Germline-derived CDR1 and CDR2 are SGHVS and FQNEAQ. The CDR3 sequence is 16 residues long. The CDR3 loop reads CASSLGLAGAKDTQYF. CDR3 nucleotides: TGTGCCAGCAGCTTAGGCCTAGCGGGGGCGAAAGATACGCAGTATTTT.

The chain has TRBV7-2 and TRBJ1-1; tentatively, D is TRBD1 (5 bases). This CDR3 spans 15 amino acids. Deletions cut 2 bases from V and 4 bases from J, with 14 bases between. CDR1 and CDR2 from the germline V gene are SGHTA and FQGNSA. The CDR3 here is CASSLQQAGTTEAFF. CDR3 nucleotides: TGTGCCAGCAGCTTACAGCAGGCGGGGACCACTGAAGCTTTCTTT.

This clonotype was counted ten times or more. The rearrangement links TRBV20-1 to TRBJ1-4; no definite D call. This CDR3 is built from 14 residues. Germline values: CDR1 DFQATT, CDR2 SNEGSKA (reference sequence). Trimming removed 6 bases from V and 2 bases from J, with 13 bases in between. CDR3 DNA sequence: TGCAGTGCCCCAGGTGGCCCTACTAATGAAAAACTGTTTTTT. It yields the protein CSAPGGPTNEKLFF.

The sample holds many counts of this clonotype. The rearrangement joins TRBV4-2 to TRBJ2-7, with 7 bases aligning to TRBD2. The CDR3 length is 13 residues. The germline CDR1 and CDR2 sequences are LGHNA and YNFKEQ. The junction had 0 bases not matched to a gene; V was cut back by 4 bases and J by 0 bases. CDR3 DNA: TGTGCCAGCAGCCGGGGGGGCTCCTACGAGCAGTACTTC. Translating it yields CASSRGGSYEQYF.

Many counts were recorded for this clonotype. The chain recombines TRBV7-8 with TRBJ1-1, with a possible D match to TRBD1 (6 bases). The V and J ends lost 5 bases and 4 bases respectively, with 14 bases between them. The CDR3 sequence is 14 residues long. Germline V gene data show CDR1 as SGHVS and CDR2 as FQNEAQ. The CDR3 region has the DNA TGTGCCAGCAGCGTGGGGGGGCTGAGCACTGAAGCTTTCTTT. It encodes CASSVGGLSTEAFF.

This clonotype has a count of ten or more. The chain links TRBV4-2 to TRBJ1-1; D might be TRBD1 (6 bases). This CDR3 is built from 14 residues. In germline, CDR1 is LGHNA, CDR2 YNFKEQ. The V and J ends lost 2 bases and 1 base respectively, with 8 bases between them. CDR3 sequence: CASSQRTANTEAFF. CDR3 in DNA: TGTGCCAGCAGCCAACGGACAGCGAACACTGAAGCTTTCTTT.

J is TRBJ2-1 and V is TRBV12-3 or TRBV12-4; D is perhaps TRBD1 (5 bases). The V end lost 3 bases, the J end lost 7 bases, and 16 bases lay between the germline ends. The CDR3 contains 15 residues. For the CDR3, the DNA is TGTGCCAGCAGTTTTAACCAGGGTTCTGAGAATGAGCAGTTCTTC. Its protein product is CASSFNQGSENEQFF.

This clonotype was observed many times. The genes are TRBV30 and TRBJ2-7; D not certain. This CDR3 has 13 amino acids. In germline, CDR1 is GTSNPN, CDR2 SVGIG (reference sequence). Trimming stripped 8 bases from V and 2 bases from J, with 16 bases between. DNA of the CDR3: TGTGCCCTCTACCCAACACGGACCTACGAGCAGTACTTC. Translating it yields CALYPTRTYEQYF.

This clonotype was seen repeatedly, ten times or more. The chain employs TRBV4-3 and TRBJ1-6; the D is unclear. The V end lost 3 bases, the J end lost 4 bases, and 16 bases lay between the germline ends. Germline assignment: CDR1 LGHNA and CDR2 YSLEER. The CDR3 totals 17 residues. The chain's CDR3 is CASSQGQPNPYNSPLHF. CDR3 coding DNA: TGCGCCAGCAGCCAGGGCCAACCTAACCCTTATAATTCACCCCTCCACTTT.

Turning to this clonotype: An end of the junction differs from the germline gene, which may be a read error. The chain uses TRBV4-2 and TRBJ1-6; 7 positions match TRBD1. Germline CDR1 reads LGHNA; CDR2 reads YNFKEQ. The CDR3 length is 17 residues. CDR3 sequence reads: CASSRDANRDSGSLLHF. The CDR3 DNA reads as TGTGCCAGCAGCCGAGATGCCAACCGGGACAGTGGATCACTCCTCCACTTT.

CDR3 amino acids: CASSLPQVNVRDTQYF. The CDR3 coding sequence is TGTGCCAGCAGCCTCCCTCAAGTCAATGTCAGAGATACGCAGTATTTT. The V call is TRBV11-2, the J call TRBJ2-3; unclear D gene. V shed 5 bases and J shed 5 bases, with 20 bases lying between them. CDR1 is SGHAT, CDR2 FQNNGV, per germline. The length of the CDR3 is 16 residues.

This clonotype was seen many times. The chain has TRBV7-9 and TRBJ1-2, with unresolved D. This CDR3 is 14 amino acids long. With 4 bases removed from V and 2 bases from J, the gap between germline ends came to 11 bases. Germline V gene data show CDR1 as SEHNR and CDR2 as FQNEAQ (reference sequence). CDR3 loop: CASSSEPENYGYTF. In DNA form, the CDR3 reads TGTGCCAGCAGCTCGGAACCCGAGAACTATGGCTACACCTTC.

The chain recombines TRBV6-2 or TRBV6-3 with TRBJ2-1; D not certain. Trimming took off 5 bases at V and 0 bases at J, with 8 bases between the two ends. CDR3 size: 14 residues. CDR1 is MNHEY and CDR2 is SVGEGT in the germline V gene. This CDR3 reads CASSRMSSYNEQFF. For the CDR3, the DNA is TGTGCCAGCAGTCGTATGAGCTCCTACAATGAGCAGTTCTTC.

This clonotype was counted at least ten times. The chain employs TRBV5-1 and TRBJ1-1; weak D call: TRBD1 (5 bases). Trimming took off 9 bases at V and 6 bases at J, with 27 bases between the two ends. The CDR3 has 16 residues. Germline V gene sequence: CDR1 SGHRS, CDR2 YFSETQ. This CDR3 is CATKNGDRPVGAEAFF. Here the CDR3 DNA reads TGCGCCACCAAAAATGGGGACCGTCCCGTGGGCGCTGAAGCTTTCTTT.

This clonotype has ten or more counts. The chain joins TRBV5-4 to TRBJ2-1; 13 positions agree with TRBD2. The CDR3 runs 14 residues. CDR1 SGHNT and CDR2 YYREEE come from the germline V gene (reference sequence). The ends lost 4 bases at V and 15 bases at J; junction bases unmatched: 10. CDR3 sequence: CASSHGTSGTGRFF. The CDR3 DNA sequence: TGTGCCAGCAGCCACGGGACTAGCGGGACCGGACGGTTCTTC.